A single T cell receptor (beta chain) is shown here with its context. Its specificity is unknown. The same CDR3 is also encoded by other DNA sequences in this sample. This sample is part of a study of shared clonotypes between healthy human individuals. Study details: Plates per donor: three CD4 naive, three CD4 memory, two CD8 naive, one CD8 memory.

Replicate PCRs run on sorted subsets employed roughly 190 ng DNA, roughly 30,000 T cell genomes. This table comes from immunoSEQ multiplex PCR, and its TCRdb copy is limited to in-frame clones, with some not included. The sample has more than 2,000,000 clones, around 94% seen once; the top ten hold over 0.12%. The CDR3 sequence is 14 residues long. Germline CDR1 reads KGHSH; CDR2 reads LQKENI. V was pared by 2 bases and J by 5 bases, with 0 bases of the junction left unmatched. Whole-study findings and limits: Rarefaction showed sorted-subset sequencing was incomplete despite large depth.

This sequence originates from a man younger than 35 in good health. The chain links TRBV18 to TRBJ2-2; TRBD1 aligns across 9 bases. Material: naive CD4+ T cells sorted from blood. Subset here: CD45RA+ positively selected. The CDR3 coding sequence is TGTGCCAGCTCACCAGGACAGGGGACCGGGGAGCTGTTTTTT. Encoded protein: CASSPGQGTGELFF.